The clone carrying this TCR beta chain came up many times. The antigen remains undetermined. This specimen comes from a study of T cell repertoires in cytomegalovirus infection. On the study more broadly: Indications of both CMV infection and matching HLA type were provided by public TCR beta signatures. Findings and caveats of the study: HLA-C-restricted TCR beta clonotypes specific for CMV led the ex vivo response.

Trimming cost V 3 bases and J 3 bases, with 11 bases left between them. Germline loops: CDR1 SNHLY, CDR2 FYNNEI. CDR3 size: 14 residues. TCRdb reanalysed the reads using MiXCR and keeps one entry per CDR3 protein. Of almost 500,000 distinct CDR3 sequences listed, 11% were seen once; the top ten hold 10%. The TCR originated in a human donor in good health (CMV status not recorded). Some clones in this sample may be carry-over from other donors' samples. Material for sequencing was PBMCs. This chain joins TRBV2 and TRBJ1-1; D perhaps matches TRBD1 (5 bases). The CDR3 coding sequence is TGTGCCAGCAGTGAGTTTCAGGGACACACTGAAGCTTTCTTT. It specifies CASSEFQGHTEAFF. The whole variable domain, remainder taken from reference TRBV2 and TRBJ1-1, is EPEVTQTPSHQVTQMGQEVILRCVPISNHLYFYWYRQILGQKVEFLVSFYNNEISEKSEIFDDQFSVERPDGSNFTLKIRSTKLEDSAMYFCASSEFQGHTEAFFGQGTRLTVV.